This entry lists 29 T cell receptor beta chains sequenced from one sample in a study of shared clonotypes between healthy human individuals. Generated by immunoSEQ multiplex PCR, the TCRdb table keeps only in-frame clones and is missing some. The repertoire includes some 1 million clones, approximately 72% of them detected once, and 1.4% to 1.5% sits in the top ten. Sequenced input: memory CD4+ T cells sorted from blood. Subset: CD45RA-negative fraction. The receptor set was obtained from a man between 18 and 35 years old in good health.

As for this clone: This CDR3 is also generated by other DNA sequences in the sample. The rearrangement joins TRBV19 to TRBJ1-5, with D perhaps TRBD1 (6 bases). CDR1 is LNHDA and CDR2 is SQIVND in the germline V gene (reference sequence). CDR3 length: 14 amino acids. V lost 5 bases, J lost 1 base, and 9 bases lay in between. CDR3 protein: CASSADRSNQPQHF. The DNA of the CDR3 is TGTGCCAGTAGTGCTGACAGGAGCAATCAGCCCCAGCATTTT.

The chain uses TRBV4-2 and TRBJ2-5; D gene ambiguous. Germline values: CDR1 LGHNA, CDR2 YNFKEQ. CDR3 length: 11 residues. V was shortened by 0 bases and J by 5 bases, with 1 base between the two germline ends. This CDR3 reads CASSQEETQYF. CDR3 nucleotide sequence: TGTGCCAGCAGCCAAGAGGAGACCCAGTACTTC.

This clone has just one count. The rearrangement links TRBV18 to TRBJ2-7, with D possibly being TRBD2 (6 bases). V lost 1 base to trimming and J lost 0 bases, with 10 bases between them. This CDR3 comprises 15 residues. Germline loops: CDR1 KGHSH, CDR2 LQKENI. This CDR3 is CASSPRGDSSYEQYF. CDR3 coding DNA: TGTGCCAGCTCACCACGGGGGGATAGCTCCTACGAGCAGTACTTC.

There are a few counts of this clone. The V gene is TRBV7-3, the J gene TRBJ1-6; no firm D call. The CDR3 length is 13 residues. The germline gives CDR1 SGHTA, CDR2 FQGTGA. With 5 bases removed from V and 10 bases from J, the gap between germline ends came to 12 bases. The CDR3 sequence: CASSPTMGSPLHF. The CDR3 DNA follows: TGTGCCAGCAGCCCTACTATGGGGTCACCCCTCCACTTT.

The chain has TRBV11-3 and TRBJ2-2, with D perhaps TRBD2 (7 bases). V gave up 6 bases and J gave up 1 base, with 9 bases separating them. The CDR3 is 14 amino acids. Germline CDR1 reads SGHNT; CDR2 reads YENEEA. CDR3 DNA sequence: TGTGCCAGCAGAGGGGGGGAGAACACCGGGGAGCTGTTTTTT. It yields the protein CASRGGENTGELFF.

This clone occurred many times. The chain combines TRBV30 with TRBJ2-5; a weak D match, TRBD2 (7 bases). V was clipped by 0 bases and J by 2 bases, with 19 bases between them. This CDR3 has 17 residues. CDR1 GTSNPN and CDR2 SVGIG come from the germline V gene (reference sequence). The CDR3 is CAWSVRAGARSQETQYF. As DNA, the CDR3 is TGTGCCTGGAGTGTACGTGCGGGGGCCCGCTCTCAAGAGACCCAGTACTTC.

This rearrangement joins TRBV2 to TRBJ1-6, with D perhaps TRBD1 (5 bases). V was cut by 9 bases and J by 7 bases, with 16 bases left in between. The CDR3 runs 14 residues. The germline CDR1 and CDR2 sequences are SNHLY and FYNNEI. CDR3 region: CASPKAGGNSPLHF. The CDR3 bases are TGTGCCAGTCCTAAGGCGGGGGGGAATTCACCCCTCCACTTT.

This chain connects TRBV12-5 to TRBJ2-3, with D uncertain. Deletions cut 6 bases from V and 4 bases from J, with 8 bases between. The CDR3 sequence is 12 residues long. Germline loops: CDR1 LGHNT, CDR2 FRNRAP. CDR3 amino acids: CASGAWSDTQYF. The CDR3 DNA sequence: TGTGCTAGTGGAGCGTGGTCAGATACGCAGTATTTT. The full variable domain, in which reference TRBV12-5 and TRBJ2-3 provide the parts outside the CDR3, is DARVTQTPRHKVTEMGQEVTMRCQPILGHNTVFWYRQTMMQGLELLAYFRNRAPLDDSGMPKDRFSAEMPDATLATLKIQPSEPRDSAVYFCASGAWSDTQYFGPGTRLTVL.

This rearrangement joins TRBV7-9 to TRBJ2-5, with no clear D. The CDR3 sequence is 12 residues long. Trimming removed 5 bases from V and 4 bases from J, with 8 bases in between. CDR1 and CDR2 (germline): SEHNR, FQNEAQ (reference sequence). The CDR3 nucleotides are TGTGCCAGCAGCCCCTCAACAGAGACCCAGTACTTC. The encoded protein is CASSPSTETQYF.

DNA for the CDR3: TGTGCCAGCAATATTGGGACAGACTATGGCTACACCTTC. Translation gives CASNIGTDYGYTF. This rearrangement joins TRBV28 to TRBJ1-2, with 7 bases matching TRBD1. This CDR3 has 13 residues. From germline, CDR1 is MDHEN and CDR2 SYDVKM. Trimming removed 7 bases from V and 3 bases from J; junction bases left unmatched: 5.

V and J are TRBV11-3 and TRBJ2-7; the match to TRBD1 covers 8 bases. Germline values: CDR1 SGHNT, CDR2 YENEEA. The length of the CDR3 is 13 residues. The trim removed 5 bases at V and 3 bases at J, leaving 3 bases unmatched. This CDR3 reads CASSVGQGYEQYF. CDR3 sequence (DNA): TGTGCCAGCAGCGTAGGACAGGGCTACGAGCAGTACTTC.

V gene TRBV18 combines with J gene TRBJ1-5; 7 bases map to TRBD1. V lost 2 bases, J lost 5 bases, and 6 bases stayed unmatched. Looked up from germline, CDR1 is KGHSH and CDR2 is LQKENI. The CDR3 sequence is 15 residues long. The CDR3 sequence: CASSPAGGYDQPQHF. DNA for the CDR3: TGTGCCAGCTCACCAGCAGGGGGGTACGATCAGCCCCAGCATTTT.

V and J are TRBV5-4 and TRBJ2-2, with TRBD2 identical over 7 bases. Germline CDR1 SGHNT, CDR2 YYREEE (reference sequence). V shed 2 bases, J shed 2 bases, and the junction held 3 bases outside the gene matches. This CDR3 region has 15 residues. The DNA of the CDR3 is TGTGCCAGCAGCTTCGGGGGGAGAAACACCGGGGAGCTGTTTTTT. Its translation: CASSFGGRNTGELFF.

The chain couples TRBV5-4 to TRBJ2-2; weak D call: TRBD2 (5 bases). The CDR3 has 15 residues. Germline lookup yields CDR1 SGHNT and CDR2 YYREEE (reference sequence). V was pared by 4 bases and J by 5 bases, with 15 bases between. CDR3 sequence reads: CASSPSRTGTGELFF. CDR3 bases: TGTGCCAGCAGCCCTAGCAGGACGGGTACCGGGGAGCTGTTTTTT.

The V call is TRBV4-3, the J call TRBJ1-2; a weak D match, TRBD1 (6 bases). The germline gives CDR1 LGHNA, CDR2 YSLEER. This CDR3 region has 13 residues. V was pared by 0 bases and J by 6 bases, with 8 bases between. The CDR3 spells CASSQDGGHGYTF. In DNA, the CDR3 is TGCGCCAGCAGCCAAGATGGGGGGCATGGCTACACCTTC.

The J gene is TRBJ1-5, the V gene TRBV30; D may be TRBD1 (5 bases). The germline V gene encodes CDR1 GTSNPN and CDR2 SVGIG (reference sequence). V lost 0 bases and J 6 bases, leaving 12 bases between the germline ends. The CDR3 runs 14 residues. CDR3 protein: CAWSVPGGAQPQHF. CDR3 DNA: TGTGCCTGGAGTGTACCCGGAGGGGCTCAGCCCCAGCATTTT.

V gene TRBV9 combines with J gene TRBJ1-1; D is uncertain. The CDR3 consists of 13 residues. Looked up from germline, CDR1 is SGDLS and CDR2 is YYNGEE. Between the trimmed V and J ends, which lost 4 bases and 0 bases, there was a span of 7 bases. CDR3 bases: TGTGCCAGCAGCCCGGAGGTGAACACTGAAGCTTTCTTT. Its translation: CASSPEVNTEAFF.

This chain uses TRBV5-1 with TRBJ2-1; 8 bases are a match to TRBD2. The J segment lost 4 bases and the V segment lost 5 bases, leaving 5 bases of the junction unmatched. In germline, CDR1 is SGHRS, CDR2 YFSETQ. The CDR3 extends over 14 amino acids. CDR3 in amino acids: CASRAGEAYNEQFF. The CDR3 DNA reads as TGCGCCAGCAGAGCGGGAGAAGCATACAATGAGCAGTTCTTC. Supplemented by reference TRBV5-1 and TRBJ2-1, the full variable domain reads KAGVTQTPRYLIKTRGQQVTLSCSPISGHRSVSWYQQTPGQGLQFLFEYFSETQRNKGNFPGRFSGRQFSNSRSEMNVSTLELGDSALYLCASRAGEAYNEQFFGPGTRLTVL.

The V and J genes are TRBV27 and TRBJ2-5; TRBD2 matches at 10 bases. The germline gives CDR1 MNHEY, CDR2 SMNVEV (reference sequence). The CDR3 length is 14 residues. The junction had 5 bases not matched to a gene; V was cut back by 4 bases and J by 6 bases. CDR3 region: CASSSSGSTQTQYF. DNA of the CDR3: TGTGCCAGCAGTTCTAGCGGGAGTACACAGACCCAGTACTTC.

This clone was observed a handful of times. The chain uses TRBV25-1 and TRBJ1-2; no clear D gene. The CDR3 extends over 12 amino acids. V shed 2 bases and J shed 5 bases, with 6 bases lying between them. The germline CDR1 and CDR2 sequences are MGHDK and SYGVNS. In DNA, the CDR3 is TGTGCCAGCAGTGAAAACGGATATGGCTACACCTTC. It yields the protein CASSENGYGYTF.

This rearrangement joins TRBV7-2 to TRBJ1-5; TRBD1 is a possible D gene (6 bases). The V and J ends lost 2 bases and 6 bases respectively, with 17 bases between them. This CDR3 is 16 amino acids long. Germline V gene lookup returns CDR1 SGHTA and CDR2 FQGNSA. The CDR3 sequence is CASSLWGGERGQPQHF. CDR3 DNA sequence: TGTGCCAGCAGCTTATGGGGGGGCGAGAGGGGTCAGCCCCAGCATTTT.

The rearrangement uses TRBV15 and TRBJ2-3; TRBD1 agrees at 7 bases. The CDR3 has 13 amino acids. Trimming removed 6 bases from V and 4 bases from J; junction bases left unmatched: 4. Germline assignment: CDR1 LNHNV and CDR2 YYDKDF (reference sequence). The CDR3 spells CATRPTGSDTQYF. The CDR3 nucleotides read TGTGCCACCAGGCCGACAGGGTCAGATACGCAGTATTTT.

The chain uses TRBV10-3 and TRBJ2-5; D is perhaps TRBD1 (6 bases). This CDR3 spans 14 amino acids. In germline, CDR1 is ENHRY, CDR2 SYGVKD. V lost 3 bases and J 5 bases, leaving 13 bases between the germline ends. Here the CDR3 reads CAISESGERETQYF. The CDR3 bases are TGTGCCATCAGTGAATCAGGGGAGAGGGAGACCCAGTACTTC.

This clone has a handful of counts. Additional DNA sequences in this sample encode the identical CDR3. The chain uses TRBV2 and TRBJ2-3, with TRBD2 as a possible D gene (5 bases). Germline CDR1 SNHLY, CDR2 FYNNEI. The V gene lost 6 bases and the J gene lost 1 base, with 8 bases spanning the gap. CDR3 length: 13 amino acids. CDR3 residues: CASRPGGTDTQYF. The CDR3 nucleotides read TGTGCCAGCAGGCCCGGGGGCACAGATACGCAGTATTTT. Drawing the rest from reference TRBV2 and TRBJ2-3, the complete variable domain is EPEVTQTPSHQVTQMGQEVILRCVPISNHLYFYWYRQILGQKVEFLVSFYNNEISEKSEIFDDQFSVERPDGSNFTLKIRSTKLEDSAMYFCASRPGGTDTQYFGPGTRLTVL.

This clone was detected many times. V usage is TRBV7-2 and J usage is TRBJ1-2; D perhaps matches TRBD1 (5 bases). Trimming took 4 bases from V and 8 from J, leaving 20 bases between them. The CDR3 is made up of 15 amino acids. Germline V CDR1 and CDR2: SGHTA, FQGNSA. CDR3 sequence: CASSSGPFLTGGYTF. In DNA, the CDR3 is TGTGCCAGCAGCTCAGGGCCTTTCTTGACGGGAGGCTACACCTTC.

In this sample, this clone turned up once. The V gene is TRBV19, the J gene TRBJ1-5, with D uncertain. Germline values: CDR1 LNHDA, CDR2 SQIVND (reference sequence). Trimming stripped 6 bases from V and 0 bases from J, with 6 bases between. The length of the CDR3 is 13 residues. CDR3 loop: CASRQYSNQPQHF. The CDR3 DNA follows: TGTGCCAGTAGGCAGTATAGCAATCAGCCCCAGCATTTT.

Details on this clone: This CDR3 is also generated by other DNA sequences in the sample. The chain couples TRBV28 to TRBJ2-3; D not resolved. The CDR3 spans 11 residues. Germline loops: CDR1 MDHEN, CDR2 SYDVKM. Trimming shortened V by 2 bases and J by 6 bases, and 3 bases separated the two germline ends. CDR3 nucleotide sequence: TGTGCCAGCAGTTTACGGGATACGCAGTATTTT. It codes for CASSLRDTQYF.

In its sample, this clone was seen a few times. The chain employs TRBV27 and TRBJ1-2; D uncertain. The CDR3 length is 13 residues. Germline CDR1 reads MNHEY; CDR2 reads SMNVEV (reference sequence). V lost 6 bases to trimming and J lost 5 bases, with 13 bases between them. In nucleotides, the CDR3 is TGTGCCAGCAGACCTGACACGCAGTATGGCTACACCTTC. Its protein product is CASRPDTQYGYTF.

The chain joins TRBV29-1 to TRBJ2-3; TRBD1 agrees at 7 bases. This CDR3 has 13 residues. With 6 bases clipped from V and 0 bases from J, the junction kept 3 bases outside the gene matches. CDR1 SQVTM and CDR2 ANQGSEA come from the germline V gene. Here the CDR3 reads CSVGQASTDTQYF. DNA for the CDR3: TGCAGCGTAGGACAGGCTAGCACAGATACGCAGTATTTT.